This T cell receptor beta chain came from a study of T cells after yellow fever vaccination (dated by TCRdb to the late 2010s). Context from the whole study: Libraries from fractions with low cell numbers were prepared with the SMART-Seq v4 Ultra Low Input RNA kit. To follow T-cell clones before and after primary and booster YFV17D yellow fever vaccination, bulk TCR alpha and beta repertoires were sequenced over time. Bulk PBMC replicates and cell subsets were isolated from blood drawn at multiple timepoints before and after both primary and secondary immunization. Two healthy male donors made up the cohort, one aged 18 to 30 years and the other aged 30 to 40 years. What the research found in general, with its limitations: A small fraction of clonotypes showed up in both the CD4 and CD8 compartments, probably as a result of convergent recombination. Computational filtering was needed because FACS-sorted repertoires could contain abundant contaminating clonotypes from the bulk population. After the booster, most clones that had expanded after primary vaccination were detected again (over 95% of CD4 and 88% of CD8), suggesting broad maintenance of memory. Compared with the primary T-cell response, the secondary T-cell response was weaker but faster, peaking on day 5 rather than day 15. Only a couple of donors were included in the study, so the extent to which the findings can be generalized is limited.

The treatment or condition label corresponds to: live attenuated yellow fever vaccine strain. PBMCs were isolated from peripheral blood using a standard Ficoll-Paque protocol. Dynabeads CD4 and CD8 positive selection kits were used to isolate CD4 and CD8 T-cell fractions. TriZol was used to extract RNA from bulk PBMCs, from CD4 and CD8 fractions, and from dextramer-positive and dextramer-negative fractions. Sequencing used an Illumina NovaSeq 6000. TCR cDNA was synthesized by 5'RACE template switching, through which a universal primer site and unique molecular identifiers were introduced. cDNA synthesis was primed from both the TCR alpha and TCR beta constant segments. Two PCR steps were used to amplify libraries, with sample barcodes and sequencing adapters being added in the second step. Sequencing of libraries was performed on Illumina HiSeq 2500 (2x100 bp) or NovaSeq (2x150 bp). The source study handled its data this way. MIGEC handled demultiplexing of reads and collapsing into UMI consensus sequences, while MiXCR performed V(D)J alignment. Clonotypes responding to the vaccine were identified with edgeR on replicate PBMC samples, with the criteria of FDR below 0.01 and a log2 fold change above 5 up to day 15. Each bulk clonotype received a CD4 or CD8 identity based on whether the sequenced CD4 or CD8 repertoire contained that clonotype at higher abundance. TCRdb cleaned the public reads at Q25 with fastp, built clones with MiXCR and kept in-frame beta chains. Each entry is one CDR3 protein sequence, shown with its most common DNA and genes. These V and J calls originate from TCRdb's pipeline instead of the authors' own analysis. For this sample there are 100,000 to 150,000 distinct CDR3 sequences; about 16% appear just once. 43% of the sample lies in the top ten.

V drops 4 bases and J drops 4 bases, leaving 9 bases in between. CDR1 and CDR2, per the germline V gene, are KGHDR and SFDVKD. Inclusive of the bounding cysteine and phenylalanine, the CDR3 is 14 residues long. The retained sequence is limited to the CDR3, 42 bases, with the frame set at the first base. This clonotype was counted between two and nine times. No cognate antigen has been identified for it. No per-base quality is available; no much larger clone lies one base away. Sequencing was performed on CD8+ T cells sorted from PBMCs, taken 5 days after the yellow fever booster vaccination. Here the chain combines TRBV24-1 and TRBJ2-2; the D segment could be TRBD1, given 6 matching bases. The clonotype originates from a man younger than 35 who received the YFV17D yellow fever vaccine. The CDR3 amino acid sequence is: CATSDRGFTGELFF. The bases read TGTGCCACCAGTGACAGGGGATTCACCGGGGAGCTGTTTTTT.